This TCR beta chain was retrieved from a study of blood T cells in healthy people across ages. This CDR3 is 14 amino acids long. Between the trimmed V and J ends, which lost 6 bases and 4 bases, there was a span of 15 bases. A second about 6 to 12 cycle PCR used barcoded and J-beta primers. Using its own MiXCR run on the 5' RACE reads, TCRdb lists one record per CDR3 protein. The sample consists of hundreds of thousands of distinct CDR3 sequences, approximately 52% of them appearing once. V gene TRBV12-3 or TRBV12-4 combines with J gene TRBJ1-2, with D possibly TRBD1 on 5 matching bases. This TCR was recovered from a man aged 55 to 69 in good health. Sequencing was done on a sample of blood. CDR3 nucleotide sequence: TGTGCCAGCAGGACCCCTGGGACTGTCTATGGCTACACCTTC. Protein: CASRTPGTVYGYTF.